The 5 T cell receptor beta chains reported below all come from one sample, sequenced in a study of T cell responses to AZD1222 COVID-19 vaccine. Sequencing used immunoSEQ multiplex PCR; TCRdb keeps in-frame clones, though not all of them. Here the sample spans about 120,000 clones, more than 85% being singletons. The source was peripheral blood, collected on day 0 of AZD1222 vaccination. These receptor sequences come from an adult in good health.

This clone was detected a few times. The V call is TRBV29-1, the J call TRBJ1-2; possibly TRBD1 for D (5 bases). The CDR3 runs 12 residues. Trimming took off 7 bases at V and 4 bases at J, with 13 bases between the two ends. Looked up from germline, CDR1 is SQVTM and CDR2 is ANQGSEA. The CDR3 coding sequence is TGCAGCGCGGGGGGACTGGCCTATGGCTACACCTTC. Its protein product is CSAGGLAYGYTF.

The chain joins TRBV3-1 (or the pseudogene TRBV3-2) to TRBJ2-7, with D unresolved. This CDR3 is built from 14 residues. CDR1 is LGHDT, CDR2 YNNKEL, per germline (reference sequence). The V gene lost 3 bases and the J gene lost 2 bases, with 11 bases spanning the gap. CDR3: CASSHLRFPYEQYF. DNA of the CDR3: TGTGCCAGCAGCCACCTCAGGTTCCCCTACGAGCAGTACTTC.

This clone was observed a handful of times. J is TRBJ1-2 and V is TRBV2, with D hard to call. Looked up from germline, CDR1 is SNHLY and CDR2 is FYNNEI. V was trimmed by 4 bases and J by 7 bases, leaving 10 bases between them. This CDR3 contains 12 residues. CDR3 nucleotide sequence: TGTGCCAGCAGTGGAGAGGGTTTTGGCTACACCTTC. Translating gives CASSGEGFGYTF.

This clone has only one observation. The chain couples TRBV3-1 (or the pseudogene TRBV3-2) to TRBJ2-1; TRBD1 aligns across 8 bases. V dropped 4 bases and J dropped 12; count of bases not matched to a gene: 5. This CDR3 is built from 12 residues. CDR1 LGHDT and CDR2 YNNKEL come from the germline V gene (reference sequence). Written as DNA, the CDR3 is TGTGCCAGCAGCCTCTCAGGGGGCTGGCAGTTCTTC. Residues: CASSLSGGWQFF.

The chain couples TRBV5-6 to TRBJ1-1, with D tentatively TRBD1 (5 bases). The V end was cut by 1 base, the J end by 5 bases, with 15 bases between. The CDR3 length is 15 residues. Germline values: CDR1 SGHDT, CDR2 YYEEEE. CDR3 DNA sequence: TGTGCCAGCAGCTTGTTGGGCGGGGCTGGGACTGAAGCTTTCTTT. Its protein is CASSLLGGAGTEAFF.